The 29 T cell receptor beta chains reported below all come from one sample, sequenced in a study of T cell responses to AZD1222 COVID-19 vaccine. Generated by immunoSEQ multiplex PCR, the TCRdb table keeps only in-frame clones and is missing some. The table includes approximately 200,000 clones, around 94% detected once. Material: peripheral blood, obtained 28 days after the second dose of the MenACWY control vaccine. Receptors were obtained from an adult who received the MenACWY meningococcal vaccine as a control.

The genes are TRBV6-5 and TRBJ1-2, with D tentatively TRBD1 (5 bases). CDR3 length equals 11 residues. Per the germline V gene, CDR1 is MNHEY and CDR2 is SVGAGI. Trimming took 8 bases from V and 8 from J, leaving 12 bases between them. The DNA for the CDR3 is TGTGCCAGCTCTCAGGGTGGGGGCTACACCTTC. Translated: CASSQGGGYTF.

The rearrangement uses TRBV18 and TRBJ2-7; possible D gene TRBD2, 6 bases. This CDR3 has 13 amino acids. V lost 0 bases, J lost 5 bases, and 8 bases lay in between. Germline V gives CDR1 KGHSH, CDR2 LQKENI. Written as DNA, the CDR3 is TGTGCCAGCTCACCACCGGGCGGGGACGAGCAGTACTTC. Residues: CASSPPGGDEQYF.

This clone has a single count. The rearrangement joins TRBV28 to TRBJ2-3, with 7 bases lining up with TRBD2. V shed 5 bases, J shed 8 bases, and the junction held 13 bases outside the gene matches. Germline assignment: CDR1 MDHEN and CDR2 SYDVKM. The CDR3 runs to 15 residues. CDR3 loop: CASSPQLAAFPTQYF. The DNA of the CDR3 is TGTGCCAGCAGTCCCCAGCTAGCGGCCTTCCCTACGCAGTATTTT.

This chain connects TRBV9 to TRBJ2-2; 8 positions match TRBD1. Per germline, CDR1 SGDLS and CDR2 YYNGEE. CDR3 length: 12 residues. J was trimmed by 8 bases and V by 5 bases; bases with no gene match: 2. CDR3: CASRTGGGELFF. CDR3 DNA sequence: TGTGCCAGCAGAACAGGGGGTGGGGAGCTGTTTTTT.

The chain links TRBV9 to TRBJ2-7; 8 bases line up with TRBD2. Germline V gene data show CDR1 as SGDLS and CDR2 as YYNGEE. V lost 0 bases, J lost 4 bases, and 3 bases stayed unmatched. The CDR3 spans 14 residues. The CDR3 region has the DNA TGTGCCAGCAGCGTAGACGGGAGGGGGTACGAGCAGTACTTC. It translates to CASSVDGRGYEQYF.

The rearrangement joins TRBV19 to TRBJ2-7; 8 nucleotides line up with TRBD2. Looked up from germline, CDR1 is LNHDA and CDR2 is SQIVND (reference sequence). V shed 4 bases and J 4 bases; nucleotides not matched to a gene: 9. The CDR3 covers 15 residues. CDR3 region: CASSTTPGGPYEQYF. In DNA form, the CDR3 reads TGTGCCAGTAGTACCACCCCGGGAGGGCCATACGAGCAGTACTTC.

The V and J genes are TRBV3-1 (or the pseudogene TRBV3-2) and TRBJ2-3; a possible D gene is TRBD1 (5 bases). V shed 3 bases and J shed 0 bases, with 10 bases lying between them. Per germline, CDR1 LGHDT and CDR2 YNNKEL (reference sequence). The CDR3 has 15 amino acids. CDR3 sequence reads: CASSHTGISTDTQYF. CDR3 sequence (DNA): TGTGCCAGCAGCCATACAGGCATTAGCACAGATACGCAGTATTTT.

CDR3 bases: TGTGCCAGCAGTTACAGGACCGGGGAGCTGTTTTTT. Its protein is CASSYRTGELFF. This sequence joins TRBV7-8 and TRBJ2-2; D perhaps matches TRBD1 (5 bases). V lost 6 bases and J lost 5, with 7 bases in between. Germline CDR1 reads SGHVS; CDR2 reads FQNEAQ. The length of the CDR3 is 12 residues.

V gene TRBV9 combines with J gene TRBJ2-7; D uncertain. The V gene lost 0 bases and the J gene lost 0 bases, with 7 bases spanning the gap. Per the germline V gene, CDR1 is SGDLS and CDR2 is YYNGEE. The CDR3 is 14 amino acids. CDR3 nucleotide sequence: TGTGCCAGCAGCGTAGAACCAGCCTCCTACGAGCAGTACTTC. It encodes CASSVEPASYEQYF.

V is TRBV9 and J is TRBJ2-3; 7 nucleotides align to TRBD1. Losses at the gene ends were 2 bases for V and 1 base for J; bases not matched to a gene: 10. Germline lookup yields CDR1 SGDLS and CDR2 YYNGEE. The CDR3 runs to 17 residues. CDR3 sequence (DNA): TGTGCCAGCAGCGTCACACAGGGGTCGTTTGGCACAGATACGCAGTATTTT. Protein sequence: CASSVTQGSFGTDTQYF. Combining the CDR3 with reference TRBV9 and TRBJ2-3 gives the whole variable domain DSGVTQTPKHLITATGQRVTLRCSPRSGDLSVYWYQQSLDQGLQFLIQYYNGEERAKGNILERFSAQQFPDLHSELNLSSLELGDSALYFCASSVTQGSFGTDTQYFGPGTRLTVL.

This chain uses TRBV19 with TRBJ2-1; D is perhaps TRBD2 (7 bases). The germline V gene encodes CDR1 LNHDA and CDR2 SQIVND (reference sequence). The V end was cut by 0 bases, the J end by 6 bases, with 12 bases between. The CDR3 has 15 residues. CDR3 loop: CASSIEGLGGNEQFF. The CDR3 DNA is TGTGCCAGTAGTATAGAAGGACTAGGGGGCAATGAGCAGTTCTTC. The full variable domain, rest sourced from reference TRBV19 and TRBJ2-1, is DGGITQSPKYLFRKEGQNVTLSCEQNLNHDAMYWYRQDPGQGLRLIYYSQIVNDFQKGDIAEGYSVSREKKESFPLTVTSAQKNPTAFYLCASSIEGLGGNEQFFGPGTRLTVL.

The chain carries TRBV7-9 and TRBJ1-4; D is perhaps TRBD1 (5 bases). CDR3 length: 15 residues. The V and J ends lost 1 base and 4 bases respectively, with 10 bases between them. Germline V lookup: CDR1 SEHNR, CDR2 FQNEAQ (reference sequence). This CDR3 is CASSLVAGDNEKLFF. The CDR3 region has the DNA TGTGCCAGCAGCTTAGTTGCGGGGGATAATGAAAAACTGTTTTTT.

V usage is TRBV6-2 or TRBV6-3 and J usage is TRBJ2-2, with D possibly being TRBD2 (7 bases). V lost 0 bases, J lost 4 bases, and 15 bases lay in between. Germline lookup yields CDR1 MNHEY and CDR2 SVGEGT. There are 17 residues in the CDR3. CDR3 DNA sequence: TGTGCCAGCAGTTACTCGGGACCGAGGGGGGGCACCGGGGAGCTGTTTTTT. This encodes CASSYSGPRGGTGELFF.

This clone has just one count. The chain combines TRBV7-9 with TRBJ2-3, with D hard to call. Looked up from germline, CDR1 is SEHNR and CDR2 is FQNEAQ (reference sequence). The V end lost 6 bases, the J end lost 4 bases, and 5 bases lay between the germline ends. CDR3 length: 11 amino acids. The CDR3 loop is CASRQADTQYF. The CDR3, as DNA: TGTGCCAGCAGACAAGCAGATACGCAGTATTTT. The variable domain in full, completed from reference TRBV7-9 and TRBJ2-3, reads DTGVSQNPRHKITKRGQNVTFRCDPISEHNRLYWYRQTLGQGPEFLTYFQNEAQLEKSRLLSDRFSAERPKGSFSTLEIQRTEQGDSAMYLCASRQADTQYFGPGTRLTVL.

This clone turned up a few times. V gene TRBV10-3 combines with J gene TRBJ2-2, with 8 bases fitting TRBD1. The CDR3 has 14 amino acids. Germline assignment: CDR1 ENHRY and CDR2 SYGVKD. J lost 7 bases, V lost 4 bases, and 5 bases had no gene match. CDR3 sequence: CAISGTGKVGELFF. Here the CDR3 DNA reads TGTGCCATCAGTGGGACAGGGAAGGTCGGGGAGCTGTTTTTT.

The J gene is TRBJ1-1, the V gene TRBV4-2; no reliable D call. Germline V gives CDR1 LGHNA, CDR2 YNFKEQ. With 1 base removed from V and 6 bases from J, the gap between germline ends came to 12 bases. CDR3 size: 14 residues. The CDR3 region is CASSQGVQISEAFF. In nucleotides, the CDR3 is TGTGCCAGCAGCCAAGGAGTACAGATCTCTGAAGCTTTCTTT.

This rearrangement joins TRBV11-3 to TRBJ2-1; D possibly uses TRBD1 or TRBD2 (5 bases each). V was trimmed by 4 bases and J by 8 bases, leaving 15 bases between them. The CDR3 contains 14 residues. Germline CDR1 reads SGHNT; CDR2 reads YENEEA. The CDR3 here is CASSSRDGRYEQFF. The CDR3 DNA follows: TGTGCCAGCAGCTCCCGGGACGGCCGATATGAGCAGTTCTTC.

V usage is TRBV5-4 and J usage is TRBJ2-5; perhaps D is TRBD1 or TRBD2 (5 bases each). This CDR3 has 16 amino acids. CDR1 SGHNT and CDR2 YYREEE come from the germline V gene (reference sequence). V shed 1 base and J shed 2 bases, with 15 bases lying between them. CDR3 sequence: CASSLINGAGQETQYF. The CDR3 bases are TGTGCCAGCAGCTTGATTAACGGGGCGGGTCAAGAGACCCAGTACTTC.

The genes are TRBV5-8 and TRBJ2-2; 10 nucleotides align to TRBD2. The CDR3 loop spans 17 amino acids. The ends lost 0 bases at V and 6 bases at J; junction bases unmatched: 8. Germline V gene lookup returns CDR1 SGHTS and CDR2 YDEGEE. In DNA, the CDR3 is TGTGCCAGCAGCTTGGGAAGCGGGGGGGCCTACGCCGGGGAGCTGTTTTTT. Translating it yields CASSLGSGGAYAGELFF.

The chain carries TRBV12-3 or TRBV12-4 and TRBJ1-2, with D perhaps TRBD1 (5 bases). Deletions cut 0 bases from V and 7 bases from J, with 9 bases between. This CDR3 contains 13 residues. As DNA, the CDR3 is TGTGCCAGCAGTTTAGCAGGGAGGGGTGGCTACACCTTC. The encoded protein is CASSLAGRGGYTF.

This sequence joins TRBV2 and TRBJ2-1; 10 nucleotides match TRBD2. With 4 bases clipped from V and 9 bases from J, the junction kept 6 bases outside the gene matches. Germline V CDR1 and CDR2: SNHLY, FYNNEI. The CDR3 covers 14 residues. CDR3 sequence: CASSALAGRSEQFF. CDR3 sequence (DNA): TGTGCCAGCAGTGCACTAGCGGGGAGGAGTGAGCAGTTCTTC. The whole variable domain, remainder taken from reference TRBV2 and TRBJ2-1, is EPEVTQTPSHQVTQMGQEVILRCVPISNHLYFYWYRQILGQKVEFLVSFYNNEISEKSEIFDDQFSVERPDGSNFTLKIRSTKLEDSAMYFCASSALAGRSEQFFGPGTRLTVL.

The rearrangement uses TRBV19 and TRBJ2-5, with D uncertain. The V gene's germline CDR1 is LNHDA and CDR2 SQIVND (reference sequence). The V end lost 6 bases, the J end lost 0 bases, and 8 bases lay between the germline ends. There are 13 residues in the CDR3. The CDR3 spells CASSPRDQETQYF. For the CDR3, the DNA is TGTGCCAGTAGCCCCCGGGACCAAGAGACCCAGTACTTC.

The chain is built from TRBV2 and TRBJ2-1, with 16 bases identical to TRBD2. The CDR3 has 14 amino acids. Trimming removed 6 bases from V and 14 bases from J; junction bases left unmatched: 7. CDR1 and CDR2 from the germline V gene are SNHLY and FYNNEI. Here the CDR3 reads CASRGTSGRAFEFF. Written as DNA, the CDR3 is TGTGCCAGCAGAGGGACTAGCGGGAGGGCCTTTGAGTTCTTC.

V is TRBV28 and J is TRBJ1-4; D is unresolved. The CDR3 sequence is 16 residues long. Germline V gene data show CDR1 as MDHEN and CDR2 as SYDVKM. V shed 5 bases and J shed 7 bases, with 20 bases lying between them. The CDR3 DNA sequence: TGTGCCAGCAGTCCCCTTGACACCGCCTGGGGTGAAAAACTGTTTTTT. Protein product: CASSPLDTAWGEKLFF.

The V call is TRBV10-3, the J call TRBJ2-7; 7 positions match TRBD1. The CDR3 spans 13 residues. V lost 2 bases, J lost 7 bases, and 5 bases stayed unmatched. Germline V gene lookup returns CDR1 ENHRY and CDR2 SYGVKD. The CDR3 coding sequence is TGTGCCATCAGTGAGATAGGGGGCGGGGAGCAGTACTTC. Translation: CAISEIGGGEQYF.

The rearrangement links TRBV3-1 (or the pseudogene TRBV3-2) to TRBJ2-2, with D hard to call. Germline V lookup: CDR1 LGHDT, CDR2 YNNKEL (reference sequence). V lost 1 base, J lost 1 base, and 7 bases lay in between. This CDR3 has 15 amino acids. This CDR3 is CASSQAQLNTGELFF. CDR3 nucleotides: TGTGCCAGCAGCCAAGCACAATTGAACACCGGGGAGCTGTTTTTT.

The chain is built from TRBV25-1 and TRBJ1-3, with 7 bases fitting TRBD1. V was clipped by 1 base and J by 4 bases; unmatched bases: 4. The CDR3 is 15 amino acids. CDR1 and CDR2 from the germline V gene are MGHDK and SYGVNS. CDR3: CASSESTGVGNTIYF. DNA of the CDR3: TGTGCCAGCAGTGAATCCACAGGGGTGGGAAACACCATATATTTT.

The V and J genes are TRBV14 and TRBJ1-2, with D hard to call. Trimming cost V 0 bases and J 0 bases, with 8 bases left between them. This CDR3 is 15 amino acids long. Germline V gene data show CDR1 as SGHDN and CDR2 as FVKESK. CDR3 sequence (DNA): TGTGCCAGCAGCCAAGATTCAGTAGCTAACTATGGCTACACCTTC. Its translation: CASSQDSVANYGYTF. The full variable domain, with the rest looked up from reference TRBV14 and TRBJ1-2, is EAGVTQFPSHSVIEKGQTVTLRCDPISGHDNLYWYRRVMGKEIKFLLHFVKESKQDESGMPNNRFLAERTGGTYSTLKVQPAELEDSGVYFCASSQDSVANYGYTFGSGTRLTVV.

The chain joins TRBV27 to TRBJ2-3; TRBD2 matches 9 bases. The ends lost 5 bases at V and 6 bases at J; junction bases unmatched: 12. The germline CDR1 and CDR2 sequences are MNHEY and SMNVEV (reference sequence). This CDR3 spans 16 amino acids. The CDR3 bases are TGTGCCAGCAGTGAACCGGGACTAGCTGCCTGGGATACGCAGTATTTT. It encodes CASSEPGLAAWDTQYF.